These T cell receptor beta chains were read from a single sample in a study of human CD4 T cells and Enterobacteriaceae. Data came from immunoSEQ multiplex PCR; TCRdb stores just in-frame clones and leaves some out. Among around 540 clones, about 40% were seen once, and the ten largest hold less than 35%. The sample comprised bacteria-reactive CD4+ T cells grown in culture. Receptors originate from a human donor in good health. Each CDR3 is given with its conserved first and last residue. The D gene is left open where the match is weak. The size entry is marked missing in some rows and otherwise reads once, few, many or a size class.

d_call | clone_size | j_call | v_call | cdr3_aa | cdr3_nt
- | large | TRBJ1-6 | TRBV7-8 | CASAVRQTNSPLHF | TGTGCCAGCGCCGTGCGGCAGACCAATTCACCCCTCCACTTT
TRBD2 | - | TRBJ2-5 | TRBV18 | CASSRTSGRQETQYF | TGTGCCAGCTCACGGACTAGCGGGAGGCAAGAGACCCAGTACTTC
- | few | TRBJ1-3 | TRBV7-8 | CASSLGYKNTIYF | TGTGCCAGCAGCTTAGGTTATAAAAACACCATATATTTT
- | - | TRBJ1-6 | TRBV11-1 | CASSGGQSTPGRNSPLHF | TGTGCCAGCAGCGGGGGACAAAGTACGCCCGGACGTAATTCACCCCTCCACTTT
- | once | TRBJ1-1 | TRBV7-2 | CASSSTLGTNTEAFF | TGTGCCAGCAGCTCGACACTGGGGACGAACACTGAAGCTTTCTTT
- | large | TRBJ2-7 | TRBV28 | CASRRQITSHEQYF | TGTGCCAGCAGGAGACAGATTACTTCACACGAGCAGTACTTC
- | few | TRBJ2-2 | TRBV18 | CASSPSDINTGELFF | TGTGCCAGCTCACCGTCCGACATTAACACCGGGGAGCTGTTTTTT
- | few | TRBJ1-1 | TRBV7-9 | CASSLTVMNTEAFF | TGTGCCAGCAGCCTGACGGTTATGAACACTGAAGCTTTCTTT
- | - | TRBJ2-5 | TRBV6-5 | CASSPYRALGETQYF | TGTGCCAGCAGCCCATACAGGGCCTTGGGGGAGACCCAGTACTTC
- | medium-sized | TRBJ2-7 | TRBV7-8 | CASSSKTGNYEQYF | TGTGCCAGCAGCTCTAAGACGGGAAACTACGAGCAGTACTTC
- | - | TRBJ2-7 | TRBV27 | CASSPFSSSYEQYF | TGTGCCAGCAGTCCCTTCTCCTCCTCCTACGAGCAGTACTTC
- | - | TRBJ2-5 | TRBV18 | CASSPDRETQYF | TGTGCCAGCTCACCGGATCGGGAGACCCAGTACTTC
TRBD2 | - | TRBJ2-7 | TRBV5-1 | CASSPAVGGRAYEQYF | TGCGCCAGCAGCCCCGCCGTTGGAGGGAGGGCCTACGAGCAGTACTTC
- | hyperexpanded | TRBJ1-3 | TRBV18 | CASSPPALDTIYF | TGTGCCAGCTCACCACCGGCCCTGGACACCATATATTTT
- | large | TRBJ1-6 | TRBV30 | CASKRGNSPLHF | TGTGCCTCCAAGCGGGGTAATTCACCCCTCCACTTT
- | - | TRBJ1-2 | TRBV5-8 | CASSWRGAPSKLYGYTF | TGTGCCAGCAGCTGGCGCGGGGCACCTTCCAAACTCTATGGCTACACCTTC
- | - | TRBJ2-7 | TRBV5-3 | CASSLPGLGTHEQYF | TGTGCCAGCAGCTTGCCGGGGCTCGGGACTCACGAGCAGTACTTC
- | - | TRBJ2-1 | TRBV18 | CASSPEAGNEQFF | TGTGCCAGCTCACCGGAGGCGGGCAATGAGCAGTTCTTC
TRBD2 | - | TRBJ2-7 | TRBV10-3 | CAIRLAGYGEQYF | TGTGCCATCAGACTAGCGGGGTACGGTGAGCAGTACTTC
- | - | TRBJ2-5 | TRBV13 | CASSLNRREQETQYF | TGTGCCAGCAGCTTAAATCGTCGGGAGCAAGAGACCCAGTACTTC
TRBD2 | few | TRBJ2-5 | TRBV5-4 | CASSLASSGRAQETQYF | TGTGCCAGCAGCTTGGCCTCGAGCGGGAGGGCCCAAGAGACCCAGTACTTC
TRBD1 | - | TRBJ2-2 | TRBV27 | CATNSITTGAGELFF | TGTGCCACCAATTCAATCACCACAGGGGCCGGGGAGCTGTTTTTT
- | large | TRBJ2-7 | TRBV28 | CASRRQVSSYEQYF | TGTGCCAGCAGGAGGCAGGTTAGCTCCTACGAGCAGTACTTC
- | - | TRBJ2-7 | TRBV28 | CASRRQVNSYEQYF | TGTGCCAGCAGGAGACAGGTTAACTCCTACGAGCAGTACTTC
- | - | TRBJ1-2 | TRBV7-2 | CASSIDFSYGYTF | TGTGCCAGCAGTATTGATTTCTCCTATGGCTACACCTTC
- | few | TRBJ2-2 | TRBV27 | CRGGVVGTGELFF | TGTCGAGGGGGGGTCGTAGGCACCGGGGAGCTGTTTTTT
- | - | TRBJ2-6 | TRBV2 | CASSVSQGLDGANVLTF | TGTGCCAGCAGTGTTTCGCAGGGGTTAGACGGGGCCAACGTCCTGACTTTC
TRBD1 | - | TRBJ2-7 | TRBV27 | CASKRTGPTYEQYF | TGTGCCAGCAAGAGGACAGGGCCAACCTACGAGCAGTACTTC